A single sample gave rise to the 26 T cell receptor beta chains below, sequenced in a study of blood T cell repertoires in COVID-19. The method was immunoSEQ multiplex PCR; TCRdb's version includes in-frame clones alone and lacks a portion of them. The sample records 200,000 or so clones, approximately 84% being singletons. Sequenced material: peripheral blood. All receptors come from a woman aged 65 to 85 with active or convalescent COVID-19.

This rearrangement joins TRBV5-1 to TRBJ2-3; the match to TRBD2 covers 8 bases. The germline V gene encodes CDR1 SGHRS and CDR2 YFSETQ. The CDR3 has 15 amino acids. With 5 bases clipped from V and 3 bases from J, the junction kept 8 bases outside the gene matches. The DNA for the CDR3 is TGCGCCAGCAGTTCTGCGGGAGGATGGACAGATACGCAGTATTTT. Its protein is CASSSAGGWTDTQYF.

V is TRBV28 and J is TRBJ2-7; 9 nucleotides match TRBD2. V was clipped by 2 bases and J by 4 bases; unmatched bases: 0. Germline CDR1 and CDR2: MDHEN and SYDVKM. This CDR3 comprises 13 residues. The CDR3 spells CASSLSGRYEQYF. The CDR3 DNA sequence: TGTGCCAGCAGTTTAAGCGGGAGGTACGAGCAGTACTTC.

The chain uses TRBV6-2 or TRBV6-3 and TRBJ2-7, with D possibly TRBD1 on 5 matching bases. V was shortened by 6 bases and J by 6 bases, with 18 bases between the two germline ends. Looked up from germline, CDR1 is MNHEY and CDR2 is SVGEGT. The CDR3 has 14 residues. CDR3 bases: TGTGCCAGCAGCCGACCCCAGGGTATTACCGAGCAGTACTTC. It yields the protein CASSRPQGITEQYF.

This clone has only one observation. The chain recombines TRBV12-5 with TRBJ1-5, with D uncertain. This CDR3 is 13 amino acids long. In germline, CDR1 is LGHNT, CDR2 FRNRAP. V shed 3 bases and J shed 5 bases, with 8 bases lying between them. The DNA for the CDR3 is TGTGCTAGTGGTTTAAGAGGAGATCAGCCCCAGCATTTT. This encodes CASGLRGDQPQHF.

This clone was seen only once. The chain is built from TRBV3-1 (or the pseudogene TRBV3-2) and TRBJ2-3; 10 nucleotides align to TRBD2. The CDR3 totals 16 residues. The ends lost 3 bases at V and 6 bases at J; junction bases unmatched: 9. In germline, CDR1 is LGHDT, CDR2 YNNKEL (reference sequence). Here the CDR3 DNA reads TGTGCCAGCAGCCAGGCAGCGGGAGGGCTCGAGGATACGCAGTATTTT. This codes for CASSQAAGGLEDTQYF.

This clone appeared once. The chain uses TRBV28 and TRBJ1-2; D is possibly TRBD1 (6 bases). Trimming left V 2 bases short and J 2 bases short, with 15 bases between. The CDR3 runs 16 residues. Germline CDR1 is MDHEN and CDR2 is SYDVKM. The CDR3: CASSLGGGGLNYGYTF. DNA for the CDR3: TGTGCCAGCAGTTTAGGCGGGGGGGGCTTGAACTATGGCTACACCTTC.

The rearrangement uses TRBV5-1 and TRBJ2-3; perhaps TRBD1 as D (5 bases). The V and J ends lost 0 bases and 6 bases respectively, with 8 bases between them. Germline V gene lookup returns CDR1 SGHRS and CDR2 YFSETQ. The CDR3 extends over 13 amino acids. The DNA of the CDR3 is TGCGCCAGCAGCTTGGGGGGCCGGGATACGCAGTATTTT. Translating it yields CASSLGGRDTQYF. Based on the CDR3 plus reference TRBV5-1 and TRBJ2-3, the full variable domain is KAGVTQTPRYLIKTRGQQVTLSCSPISGHRSVSWYQQTPGQGLQFLFEYFSETQRNKGNFPGRFSGRQFSNSRSEMNVSTLELGDSALYLCASSLGGRDTQYFGPGTRLTVL.

The CDR3 sequence is CASSPFFGGWTEAFF. For the CDR3, the DNA is TGTGCCAGCAGCCCCTTCTTCGGGGGTTGGACTGAAGCTTTCTTT. The chain recombines TRBV6-5 with TRBJ1-1; D is perhaps TRBD1 (5 bases). This CDR3 spans 15 amino acids. V lost 6 bases, J lost 5 bases, and 19 bases lay in between. Germline loops: CDR1 MNHEY, CDR2 SVGAGI.

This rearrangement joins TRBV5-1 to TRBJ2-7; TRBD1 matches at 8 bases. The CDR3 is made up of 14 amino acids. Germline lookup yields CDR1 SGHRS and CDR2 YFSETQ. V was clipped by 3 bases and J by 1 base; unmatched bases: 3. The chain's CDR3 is CASSSRTGSYEQYF. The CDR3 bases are TGCGCCAGCAGCTCCCGGACAGGGTCCTACGAGCAGTACTTC.

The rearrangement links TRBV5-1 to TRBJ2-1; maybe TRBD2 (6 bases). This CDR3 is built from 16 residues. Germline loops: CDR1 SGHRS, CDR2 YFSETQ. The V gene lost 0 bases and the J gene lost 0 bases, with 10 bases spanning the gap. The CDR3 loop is CASSLVVGSSYNEQFF. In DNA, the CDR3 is TGCGCCAGCAGCTTGGTGGTCGGGAGCTCCTACAATGAGCAGTTCTTC.

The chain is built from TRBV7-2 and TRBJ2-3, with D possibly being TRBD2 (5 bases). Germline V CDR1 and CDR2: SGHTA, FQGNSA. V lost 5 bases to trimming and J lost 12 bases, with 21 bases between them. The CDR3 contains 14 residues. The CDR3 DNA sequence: TGTGCCAGCAGCCCCACTAGAAAAGACATCCCACAGTATTTT. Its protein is CASSPTRKDIPQYF.

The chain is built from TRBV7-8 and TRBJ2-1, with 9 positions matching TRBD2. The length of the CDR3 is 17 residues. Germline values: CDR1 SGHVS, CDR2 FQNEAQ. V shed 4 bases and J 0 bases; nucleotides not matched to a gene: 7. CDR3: CASSWTSERSSYNEQFF. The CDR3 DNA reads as TGTGCCAGCAGCTGGACTAGCGAGAGGAGCTCCTACAATGAGCAGTTCTTC.

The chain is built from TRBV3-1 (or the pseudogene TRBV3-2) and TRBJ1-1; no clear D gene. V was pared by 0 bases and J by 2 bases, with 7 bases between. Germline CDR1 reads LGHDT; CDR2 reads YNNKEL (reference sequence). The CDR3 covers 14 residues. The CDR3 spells CASSQDTRNTEAFF. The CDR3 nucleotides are TGTGCCAGCAGCCAAGATACACGTAACACTGAAGCTTTCTTT.

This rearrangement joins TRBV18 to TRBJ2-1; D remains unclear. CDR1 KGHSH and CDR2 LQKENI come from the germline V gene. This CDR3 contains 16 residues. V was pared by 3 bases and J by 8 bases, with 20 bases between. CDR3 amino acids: CASSPPPGSWVDEQFF. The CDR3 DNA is TGTGCCAGCTCACCCCCTCCGGGTAGCTGGGTAGATGAGCAGTTCTTC.

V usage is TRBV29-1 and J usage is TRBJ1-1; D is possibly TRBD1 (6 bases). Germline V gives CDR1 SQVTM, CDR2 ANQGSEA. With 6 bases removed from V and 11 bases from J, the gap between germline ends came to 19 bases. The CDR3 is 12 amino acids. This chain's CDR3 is CSVRGTRVEAFF. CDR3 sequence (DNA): TGCAGCGTGCGGGGGACACGGGTTGAGGCTTTCTTT.

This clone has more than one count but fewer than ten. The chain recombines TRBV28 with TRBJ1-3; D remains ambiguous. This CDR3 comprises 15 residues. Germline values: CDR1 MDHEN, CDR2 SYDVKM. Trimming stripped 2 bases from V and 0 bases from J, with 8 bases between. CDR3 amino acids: CASSLGEYSGNTIYF. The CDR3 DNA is TGTGCCAGCAGTTTAGGAGAGTACTCTGGAAACACCATATATTTT. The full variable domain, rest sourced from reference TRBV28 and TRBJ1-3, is DVKVTQSSRYLVKRTGEKVFLECVQDMDHENMFWYRQDPGLGLRLIYFSYDVKMKEKGDIPEGYSVSREKKERFSLILESASTNQTSMYLCASSLGEYSGNTIYFGEGSWLTVV.

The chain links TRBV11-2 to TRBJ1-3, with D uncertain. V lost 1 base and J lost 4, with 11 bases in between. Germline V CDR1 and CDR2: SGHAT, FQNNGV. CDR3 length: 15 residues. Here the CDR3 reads CASSLAGSQGNTIYF. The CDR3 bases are TGTGCCAGCAGCTTAGCAGGCAGCCAAGGAAACACCATATATTTT.

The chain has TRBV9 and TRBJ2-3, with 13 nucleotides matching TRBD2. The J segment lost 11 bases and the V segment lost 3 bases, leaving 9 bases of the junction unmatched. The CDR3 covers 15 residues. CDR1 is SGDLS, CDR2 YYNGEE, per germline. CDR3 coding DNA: TGTGCCAGCAGCGGCTCCGGGACTAGCGGGACCGGGCAGTATTTT. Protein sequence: CASSGSGTSGTGQYF.

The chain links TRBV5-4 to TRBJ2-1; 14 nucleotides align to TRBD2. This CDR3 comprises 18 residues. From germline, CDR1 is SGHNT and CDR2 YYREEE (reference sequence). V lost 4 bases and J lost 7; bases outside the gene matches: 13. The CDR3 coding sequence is TGTGCCAGCAGCCTCCAACCCCCCGGGACTAGCGGGAGAAATGAGCAGTTCTTC. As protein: CASSLQPPGTSGRNEQFF.

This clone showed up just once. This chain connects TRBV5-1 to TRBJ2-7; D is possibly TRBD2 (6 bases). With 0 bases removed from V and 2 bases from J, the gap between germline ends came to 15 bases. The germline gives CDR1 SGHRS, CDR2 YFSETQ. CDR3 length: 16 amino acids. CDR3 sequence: CASSLVRGDFPYEQYF. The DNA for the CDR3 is TGCGCCAGCAGCTTGGTTAGAGGGGACTTTCCCTACGAGCAGTACTTC.

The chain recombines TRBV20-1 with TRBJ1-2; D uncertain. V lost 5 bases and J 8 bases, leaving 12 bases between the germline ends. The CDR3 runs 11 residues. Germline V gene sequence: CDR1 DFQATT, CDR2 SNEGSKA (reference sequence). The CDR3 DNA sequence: TGCAGTGCTCCCCGAGGAGCCGGCTACACCTTC. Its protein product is CSAPRGAGYTF.

CDR3 DNA sequence: TGCGCCAGCAGCTTACATTTCGGAGGAAAACTGTTTTTT. Encoded protein: CASSLHFGGKLFF. The chain is built from TRBV5-1 and TRBJ1-4; D call uncertain. The CDR3 spans 13 residues. The V end was cut by 2 bases, the J end by 10 bases, with 12 bases between. The germline V gene has CDR1 SGHRS and CDR2 YFSETQ. Combining the CDR3 with reference TRBV5-1 and TRBJ1-4 gives the whole variable domain KAGVTQTPRYLIKTRGQQVTLSCSPISGHRSVSWYQQTPGQGLQFLFEYFSETQRNKGNFPGRFSGRQFSNSRSEMNVSTLELGDSALYLCASSLHFGGKLFFGSGTQLSVL.

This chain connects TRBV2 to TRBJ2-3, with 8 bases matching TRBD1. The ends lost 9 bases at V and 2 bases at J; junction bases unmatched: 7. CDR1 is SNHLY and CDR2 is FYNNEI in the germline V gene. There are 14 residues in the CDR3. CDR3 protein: CARGQDPSTDTQYF. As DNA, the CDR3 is TGTGCCAGGGGACAGGACCCTTCCACAGATACGCAGTATTTT.

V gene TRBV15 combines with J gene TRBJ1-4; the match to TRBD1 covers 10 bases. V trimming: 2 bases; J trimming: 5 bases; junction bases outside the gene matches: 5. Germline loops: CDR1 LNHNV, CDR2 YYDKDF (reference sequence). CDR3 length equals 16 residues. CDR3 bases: TGTGCCACCAGCAGATCTGACAGGGGGCTAAATGAAAAACTGTTTTTT. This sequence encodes CATSRSDRGLNEKLFF.

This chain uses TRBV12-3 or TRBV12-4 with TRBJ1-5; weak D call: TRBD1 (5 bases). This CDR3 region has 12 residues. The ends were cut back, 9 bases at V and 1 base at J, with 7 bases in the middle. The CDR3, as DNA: TGTGCCAGAAGACAGAGCAATCAGCCCCAGCATTTT. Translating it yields CARRQSNQPQHF.

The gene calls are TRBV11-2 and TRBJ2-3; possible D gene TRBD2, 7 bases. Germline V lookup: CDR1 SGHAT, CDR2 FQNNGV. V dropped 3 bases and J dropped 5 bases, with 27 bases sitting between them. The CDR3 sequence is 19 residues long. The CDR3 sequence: CASSFRSVPTGGLGDTQYF. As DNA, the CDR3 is TGTGCCAGCAGCTTCCGATCCGTCCCGACCGGGGGGCTAGGAGATACGCAGTATTTT.